This section outlines one T cell receptor beta chain sequence together with its context. Its antigen remains unknown. These data are taken from a study of T cell responses to AZD1222 COVID-19 vaccine. Broader study findings: Spike-specific TCR breadth and depth went up after people got two AZD1222 doses. Among the donors, most were white British and more were female, and clonal diversity was possibly underestimated.

Germline V gene lookup returns CDR1 MNHEY and CDR2 SMNVEV (reference sequence). The CDR3 runs to 15 residues. V was clipped by 7 bases and J by 2 bases, with 14 bases between them. Profiling relied on immunoSEQ multiplex PCR, and the TCRdb table lists in-frame clones only, not all of them. Of some 150,000 clones listed, over 85% were seen once; the top ten hold more than 4.5%. The sample consisted of peripheral blood, taken on day 0 of AZD1222 vaccination. The chain combines TRBV27 with TRBJ2-2, with D possibly TRBD1 on 7 matching bases. The sequence came from an adult in good health. CDR3 nucleotides: TGTGCCAGCAATCCGACAGGGACTAACACCGGGGAGCTGTTTTTT. It yields the protein CASNPTGTNTGELFF.